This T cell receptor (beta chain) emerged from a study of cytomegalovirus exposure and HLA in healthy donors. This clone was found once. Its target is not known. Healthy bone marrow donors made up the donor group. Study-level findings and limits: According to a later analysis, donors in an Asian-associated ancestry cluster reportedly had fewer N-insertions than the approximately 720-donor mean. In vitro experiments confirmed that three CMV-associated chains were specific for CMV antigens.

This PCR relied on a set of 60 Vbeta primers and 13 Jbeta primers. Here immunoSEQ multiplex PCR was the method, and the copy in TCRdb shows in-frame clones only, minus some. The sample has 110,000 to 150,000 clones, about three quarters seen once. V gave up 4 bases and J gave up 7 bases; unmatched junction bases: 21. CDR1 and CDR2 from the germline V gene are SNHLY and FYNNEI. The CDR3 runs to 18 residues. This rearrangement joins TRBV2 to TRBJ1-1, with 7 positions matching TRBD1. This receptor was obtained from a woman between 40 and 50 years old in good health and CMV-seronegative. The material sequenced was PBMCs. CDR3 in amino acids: CASSGYWRDSPNRIEAFF. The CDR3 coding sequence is TGTGCCAGCAGTGGGTATTGGCGGGACAGTCCTAACCGTATTGAAGCTTTCTTT.